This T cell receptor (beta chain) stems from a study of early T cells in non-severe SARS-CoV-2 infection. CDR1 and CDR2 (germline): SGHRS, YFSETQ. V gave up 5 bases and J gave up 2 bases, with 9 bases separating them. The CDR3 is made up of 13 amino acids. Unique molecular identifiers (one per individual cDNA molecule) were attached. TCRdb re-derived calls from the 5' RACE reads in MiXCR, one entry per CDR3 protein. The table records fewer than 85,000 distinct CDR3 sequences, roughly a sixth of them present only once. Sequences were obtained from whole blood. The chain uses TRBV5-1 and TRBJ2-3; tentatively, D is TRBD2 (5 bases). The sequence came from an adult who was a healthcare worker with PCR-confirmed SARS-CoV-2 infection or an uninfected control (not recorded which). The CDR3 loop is CASRLENTDTQYF. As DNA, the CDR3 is TGCGCCAGCAGACTAGAGAACACAGATACGCAGTATTTT.